The clone carrying this TCR beta chain came up a few times. Its matching antigen is unknown. The data are from a study of cytomegalovirus exposure and HLA in healthy donors. Overall study findings and caveats: Cytomegalovirus-associated status was assigned to some 160 TCR beta chains. In an earlier analysis, productive rearrangement rates for most beta V segments clustered near 87% or 30%. TRBV6-2, TRBV6-3 and some other V segments were excluded as indistinguishable.

The CDR3 length is 16 residues. Germline V lookup: CDR1 SGHRS, CDR2 YFSETQ. V dropped 4 bases and J dropped 9 bases, with 23 bases sitting between them. PCR amplification relied on 60 Vbeta primers (plus 13 Jbeta primers). TCRdb keeps only in-frame clones here, not all; method: immunoSEQ multiplex PCR. The profile shows 100,000 to 150,000 clones, approximately 80% of them singletons. This clonotype originated in a man between 25 and 39 years old in good health and CMV-seronegative. Sequenced input: PBMCs. The rearrangement uses TRBV5-1 and TRBJ2-1, with D perhaps TRBD2 (7 bases). Written as DNA, the CDR3 is TGCGCCAGCAGCATCCGGGGGGCCACCTTTTCGAGTGAGCAGTTCTTC. Protein: CASSIRGATFSSEQFF. Based on the CDR3 plus reference TRBV5-1 and TRBJ2-1, the full variable domain is KAGVTQTPRYLIKTRGQQVTLSCSPISGHRSVSWYQQTPGQGLQFLFEYFSETQRNKGNFPGRFSGRQFSNSRSEMNVSTLELGDSALYLCASSIRGATFSSEQFFGPGTRLTVL.